The rows below give T cell receptor beta chains drawn from one sample of a study of human T cells and chemical hapten exposure. One entry per CDR3 protein results from TCRdb running MiXCR on the RACE reads. Here the sample spans some 38,000 distinct CDR3 sequences, less than 9% being singletons. The material sequenced was whole blood, taken in connection with sensitization to the hapten diphenylcyclopropenone (DPC). These receptors all stem from a woman between 45 and 60 years old with alopecia areata. Some clones in this sample may be carry-over from other donors' samples. The CDR3 runs from the conserved cysteine through the conserved F or W. Each record gives: V gene, clone size, D gene, J gene, CDR3 DNA, CDR3 protein. D genes are given only for firm matches. Expanded clones are given a class, and other clones once, few, many or no size at all.

TRBV10-2	many	.	TRBJ1-1	TGCGCCAGCAGTGACGGGGGGTACACTGAAGCTTTCTTT	CASSDGGYTEAFF
TRBV7-2	.	.	TRBJ2-7	TGTGCCAGCAGCCCCTGGGGAATGACCTACGAGCAGTACTTC	CASSPWGMTYEQYF
TRBV6-6	many	.	TRBJ2-3	TGTGCCAGCAGCCCCCGCGGCACAGATACGCAGTATTTT	CASSPRGTDTQYF
TRBV29-1	many	TRBD2	TRBJ2-7	TGCAGCGTTGATAGTAGCGGGAACCACGAGCAGTACTTC	CSVDSSGNHEQYF
TRBV2	many	.	TRBJ2-7	TGTGCCAGCCTCGCCGGGGAGGTTCACTCCTACGAGCAGTACTTC	CASLAGEVHSYEQYF
TRBV18	many	TRBD1	TRBJ1-3	TGTGCCAGCTCACCTCGGACGACAGGGCACTCTGGAAACACCATATATTTT	CASSPRTTGHSGNTIYF
TRBV7-6	few	TRBD1	TRBJ2-5	TGTGCCAGCAGCCCGGGGACAGGGGTTCCCCAAGAGACCCAGTACTTC	CASSPGTGVPQETQYF
TRBV20-1	many	.	TRBJ2-1	TGCAGTGCTAGAGGGACAACCTCATCTCGATTTTCCTACAATGAGCAGTTCTTC	CSARGTTSSRFSYNEQFF
TRBV5-1	many	TRBD1	TRBJ2-1	TGCGCCAGCAGCCAACAGGGGTGGGAGCAGTTCTTC	CASSQQGWEQFF
TRBV29-1	few	TRBD1	TRBJ2-1	TGCAGCGTTGATCGGACAGGGGGCTACAATGAGCAGTTCTTC	CSVDRTGGYNEQFF
TRBV7-9	.	TRBD2	TRBJ2-1	TGTGCCAGCAGCCCCAGGACTAGCGGGAGTTCCTACAATGAGCAGTTCTTC	CASSPRTSGSSYNEQFF
TRBV28	few	.	TRBJ2-7	TGTGCCAGCAGTCCCAACAGGGCCAACGAGCAGTACTTC	CASSPNRANEQYF
TRBV7-2	few	.	TRBJ2-1	TGTGCCAGCAGCGGCAAAAGGCGGGTACCGGGACCCTACAATGAGCAGTTCTTC	CASSGKRRVPGPYNEQFF
TRBV29-1	.	.	TRBJ1-3	TGCAGCGTTGACGGGTATGGAAACACCATATATTTT	CSVDGYGNTIYF
TRBV28	.	.	TRBJ2-7	TGTGCCAGCAGTTTGGGGACGGTTCTTTACGAGCAGTACTTC	CASSLGTVLYEQYF
TRBV28	few	.	TRBJ2-3	TGTGCCAGCAGTTCCTCCCGGGCCACAGATACGCAGTATTTT	CASSSSRATDTQYF
TRBV30	many	.	TRBJ2-7	TGTGCCTGGAGTGTAGGGAACGGCCCATCCTACGAGCAGTACTTC	CAWSVGNGPSYEQYF
TRBV3-1	few	.	TRBJ2-2	TGTGCCAGCGGGGCTAGCTTTACCGGGGAGCTGTTTTTT	CASGASFTGELFF
TRBV20-1	few	TRBD2	TRBJ2-7	TGCAGTGTAGAGCGGGAGCTCTATTCCTACGAGCAGTACTTC	CSVERELYSYEQYF
TRBV6-6	many	.	TRBJ1-1	TGTGCCAGCAGTTACCGCAGCTATGAAGCTTTCTTT	CASSYRSYEAFF
TRBV30	few	.	TRBJ2-2	TGTGCCTGGAGTGTACGGGGAGCTTTCGGCACCGGGGAGCTGTTTTTT	CAWSVRGAFGTGELFF
TRBV29-1	.	TRBD1	TRBJ2-5	TGCAGCGCTAGGACAGGGTGGGAGACCCAGTACTTC	CSARTGWETQYF
TRBV10-1	few	.	TRBJ2-2	TGCGCCAACCCCACTTGCACCGGGGAGCTGTTTTTT	CANPTCTGELFF
TRBV11-3	many	.	TRBJ1-1	TGTGCCAGCAGCTCCACAGGGTACGGCACTGAAGCTTTCTTT	CASSSTGYGTEAFF
TRBV7-6	many	.	TRBJ2-3	TGTGCCAGCAGCCCACAGGGTGATACGCAGTATTTT	CASSPQGDTQYF
TRBV13	medium-sized	.	TRBJ2-3	TGTGCCAGCAGCCTCCGCACAGATACGCAGTATTTT	CASSLRTDTQYF
TRBV11-2	few	.	TRBJ2-7	TGTGCCAGCAGCCCCGGGCTAGCGCAAACCTACGAGCAGTACTTC	CASSPGLAQTYEQYF
TRBV20-1	many	TRBD2	TRBJ2-3	TGCAAGGGACTAGCGGGAGGGCGGCGAACAGATACGCAGTATTTT	CKGLAGGRRTDTQYF
TRBV28	.	TRBD1	TRBJ1-4	TGTGCCAGCAGTCTCCTACAGGGGGCCGTGTTTTTT	CASSLLQGAVFF
TRBV6-2/TRBV6-3	many	TRBD2	TRBJ2-7	TGTGCCAGCACTAGCGGGAGGGCCTCCTACGAGCAGTACTTC	CASTSGRASYEQYF
TRBV3-1	many	.	TRBJ1-2	TGTGCCAGCAGCCAAGATAGGGTTGGCTACACCTTC	CASSQDRVGYTF
TRBV7-2	many	TRBD2	TRBJ2-1	TGTGCCAGCAGCTTAGCTAGCGGGAGGACTGACAATGAGCAGTTCTTC	CASSLASGRTDNEQFF
TRBV12-3/TRBV12-4	many	TRBD2	TRBJ2-7	TGTGCCAGCAGTCCCCTAGGCGGGAGGGCCTACGAGCAGTACTTC	CASSPLGGRAYEQYF
TRBV28	.	.	TRBJ1-2	TGTGCCAGCACAGGGGATAACTATGGCTACACCTTC	CASTGDNYGYTF
TRBV28	few	TRBD2	TRBJ2-7	TGTGCCAGCAGTTTCAGCGGACTAGGACCTTACGAGCAGTACTTC	CASSFSGLGPYEQYF
TRBV5-4	many	TRBD2	TRBJ2-7	TGTGCCAGCAGCGGACTAGCGGGACTAGGCGAGCAGTACTTC	CASSGLAGLGEQYF
TRBV29-1	many	.	TRBJ1-1	TGCAGCGTTGAGTCCGGGGCGTGGGACACTGAAGCTTTCTTT	CSVESGAWDTEAFF
TRBV20-1	many	TRBD2	TRBJ2-1	TGCAGTGCTAGAGAAGAGGAGACTAGCGATGAGCAGTTCTTC	CSAREEETSDEQFF
TRBV6-1	many	.	TRBJ2-5	TGTGCCAGCAGCTACGGGACTCCCCAAGAGACCCAGTACTTC	CASSYGTPQETQYF